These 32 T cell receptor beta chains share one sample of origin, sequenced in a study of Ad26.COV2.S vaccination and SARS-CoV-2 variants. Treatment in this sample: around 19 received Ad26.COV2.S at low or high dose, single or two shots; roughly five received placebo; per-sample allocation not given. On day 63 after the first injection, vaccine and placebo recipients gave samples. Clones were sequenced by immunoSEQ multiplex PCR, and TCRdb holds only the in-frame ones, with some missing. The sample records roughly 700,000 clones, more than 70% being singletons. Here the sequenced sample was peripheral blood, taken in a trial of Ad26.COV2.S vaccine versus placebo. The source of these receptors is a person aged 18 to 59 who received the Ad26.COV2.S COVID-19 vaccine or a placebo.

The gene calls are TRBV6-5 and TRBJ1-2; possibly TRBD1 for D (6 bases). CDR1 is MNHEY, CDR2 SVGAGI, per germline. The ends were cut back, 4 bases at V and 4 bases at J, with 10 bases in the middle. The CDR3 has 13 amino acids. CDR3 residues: CASSSGTTYGYTF. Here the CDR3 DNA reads TGTGCCAGCAGTTCCGGGACAACCTATGGCTACACCTTC.

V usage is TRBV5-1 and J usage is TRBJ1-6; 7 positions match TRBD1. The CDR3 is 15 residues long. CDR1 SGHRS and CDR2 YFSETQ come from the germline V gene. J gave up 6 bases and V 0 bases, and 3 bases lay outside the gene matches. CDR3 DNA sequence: TGCGCCAGCAGCTTGGCGACAGGGCCTAATTCACCCCTCCACTTT. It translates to CASSLATGPNSPLHF.

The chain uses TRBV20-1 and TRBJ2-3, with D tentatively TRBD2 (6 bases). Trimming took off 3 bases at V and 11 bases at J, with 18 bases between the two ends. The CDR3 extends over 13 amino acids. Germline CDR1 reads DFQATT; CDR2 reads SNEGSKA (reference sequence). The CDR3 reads CSASSLADRGQYF. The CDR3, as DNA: TGCAGTGCTAGTAGCTTAGCGGATCGAGGGCAGTATTTT.

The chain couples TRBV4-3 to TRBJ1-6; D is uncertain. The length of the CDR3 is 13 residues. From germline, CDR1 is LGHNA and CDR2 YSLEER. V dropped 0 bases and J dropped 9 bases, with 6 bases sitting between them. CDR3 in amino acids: CASSQELGSPLHF. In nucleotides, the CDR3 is TGCGCCAGCAGCCAAGAGTTGGGTTCACCCCTCCACTTT.

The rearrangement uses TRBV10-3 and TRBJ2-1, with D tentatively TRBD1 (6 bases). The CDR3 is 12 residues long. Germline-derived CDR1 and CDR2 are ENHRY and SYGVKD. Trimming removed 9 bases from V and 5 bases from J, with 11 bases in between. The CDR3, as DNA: TGTGCCATTGGGGCAGGGGACAATGAGCAGTTCTTC. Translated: CAIGAGDNEQFF.

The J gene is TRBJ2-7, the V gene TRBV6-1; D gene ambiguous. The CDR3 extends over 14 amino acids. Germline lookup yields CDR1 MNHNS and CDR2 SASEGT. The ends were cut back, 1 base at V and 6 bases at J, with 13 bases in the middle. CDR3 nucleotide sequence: TGTGCCAGCAGTGAAGGCGGCAGCTTTCTCGAGCAGTACTTC. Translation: CASSEGGSFLEQYF.

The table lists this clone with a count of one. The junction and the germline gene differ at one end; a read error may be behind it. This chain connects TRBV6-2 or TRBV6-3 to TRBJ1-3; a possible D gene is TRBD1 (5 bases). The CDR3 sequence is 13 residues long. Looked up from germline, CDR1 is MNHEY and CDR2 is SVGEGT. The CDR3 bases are TGCGCCAGCAGTTACAGGAAGACAGACACCATATATTTT. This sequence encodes CASSYRKTDTIYF.

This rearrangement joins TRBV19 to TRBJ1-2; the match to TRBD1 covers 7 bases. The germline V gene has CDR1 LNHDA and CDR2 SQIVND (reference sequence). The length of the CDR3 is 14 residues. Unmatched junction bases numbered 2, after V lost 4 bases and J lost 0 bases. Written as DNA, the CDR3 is TGTGCCAGTAGTAAGGGGACAGCTAACTATGGCTACACCTTC. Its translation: CASSKGTANYGYTF.

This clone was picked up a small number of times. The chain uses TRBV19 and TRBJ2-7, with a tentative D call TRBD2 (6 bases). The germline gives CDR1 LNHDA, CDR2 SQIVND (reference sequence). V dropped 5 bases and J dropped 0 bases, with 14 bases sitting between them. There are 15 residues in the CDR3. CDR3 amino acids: CASSSTGLSSYEQYF. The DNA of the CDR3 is TGTGCCAGTAGTTCTACGGGACTTAGCTCCTACGAGCAGTACTTC.

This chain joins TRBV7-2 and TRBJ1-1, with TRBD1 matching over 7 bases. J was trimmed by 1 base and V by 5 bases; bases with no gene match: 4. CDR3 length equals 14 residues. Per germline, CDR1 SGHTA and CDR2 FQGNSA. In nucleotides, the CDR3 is TGTGCCAGCAGCCAGAGACAGGGGAACACTGAAGCTTTCTTT. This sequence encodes CASSQRQGNTEAFF.

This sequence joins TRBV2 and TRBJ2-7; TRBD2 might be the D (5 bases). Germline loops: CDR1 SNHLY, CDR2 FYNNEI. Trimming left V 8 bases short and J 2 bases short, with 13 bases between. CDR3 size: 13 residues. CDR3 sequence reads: CASGRQGAYEQYF. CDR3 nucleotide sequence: TGTGCCAGCGGGAGACAAGGAGCCTACGAGCAGTACTTC.

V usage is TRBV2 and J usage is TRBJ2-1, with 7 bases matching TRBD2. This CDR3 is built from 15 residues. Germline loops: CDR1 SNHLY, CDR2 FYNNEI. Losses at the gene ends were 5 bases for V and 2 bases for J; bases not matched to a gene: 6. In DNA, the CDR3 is TGTGCCAGCAGTCTGGCGGGGGAGGCCTACAATGAGCAGTTCTTC. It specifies CASSLAGEAYNEQFF.

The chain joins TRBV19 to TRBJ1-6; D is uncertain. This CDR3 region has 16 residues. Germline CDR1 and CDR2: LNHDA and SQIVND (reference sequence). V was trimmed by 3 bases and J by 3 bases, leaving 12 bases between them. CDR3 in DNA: TGTGCCAGTAGTATGAGGACCGGACTCTATAATTCACCCCTCCACTTT. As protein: CASSMRTGLYNSPLHF.

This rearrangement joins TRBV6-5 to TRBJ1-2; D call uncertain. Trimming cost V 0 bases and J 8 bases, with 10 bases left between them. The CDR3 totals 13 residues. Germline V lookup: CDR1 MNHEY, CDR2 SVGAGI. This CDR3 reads CASSYSLGRGYTF. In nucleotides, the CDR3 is TGTGCCAGCAGTTACTCGCTCGGACGGGGCTACACCTTC.

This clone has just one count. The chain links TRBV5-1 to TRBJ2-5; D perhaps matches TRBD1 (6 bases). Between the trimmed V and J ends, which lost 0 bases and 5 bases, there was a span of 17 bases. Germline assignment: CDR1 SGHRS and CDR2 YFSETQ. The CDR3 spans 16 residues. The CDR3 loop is CASSLAGDTSGETQYF. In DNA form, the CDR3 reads TGCGCCAGCAGCTTGGCCGGGGACACCTCGGGGGAGACCCAGTACTTC.

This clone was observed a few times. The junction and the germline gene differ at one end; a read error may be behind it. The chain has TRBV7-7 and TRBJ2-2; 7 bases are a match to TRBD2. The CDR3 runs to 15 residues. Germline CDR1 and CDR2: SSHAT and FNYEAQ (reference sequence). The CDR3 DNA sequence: TGTGCTAGCAGCCCCTGGGGGGGTAACACCGGGGAGCTGTTTTTT. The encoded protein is CASSPWGGNTGELFF. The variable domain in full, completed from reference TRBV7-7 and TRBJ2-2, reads GAGVSQSPRYKVTKRGQDVTLRCDPISSHATLYWYQQALGQGPEFLTYFNYEAQPDKSGLPSDRFSAERPEGSISTLTIQRTEQRDSAMYRCASSPWGGNTGELFFGEGSRLTVL.

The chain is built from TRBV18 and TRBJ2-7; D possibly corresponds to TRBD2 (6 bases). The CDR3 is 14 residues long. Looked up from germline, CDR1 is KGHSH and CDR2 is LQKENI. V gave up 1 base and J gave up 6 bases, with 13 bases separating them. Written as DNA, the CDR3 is TGTGCCAGCTCACCACTAGAGAAGGGAGGCGAGCAGTACTTC. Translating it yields CASSPLEKGGEQYF.

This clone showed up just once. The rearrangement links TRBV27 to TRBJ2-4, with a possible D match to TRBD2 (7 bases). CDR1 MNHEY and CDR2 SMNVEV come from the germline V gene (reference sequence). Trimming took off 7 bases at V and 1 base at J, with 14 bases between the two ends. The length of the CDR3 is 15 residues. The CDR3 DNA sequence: TGTGCCAGCACCTCCGGGGGGCAGGCCAAAAACATTCAGTACTTC. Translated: CASTSGGQAKNIQYF.

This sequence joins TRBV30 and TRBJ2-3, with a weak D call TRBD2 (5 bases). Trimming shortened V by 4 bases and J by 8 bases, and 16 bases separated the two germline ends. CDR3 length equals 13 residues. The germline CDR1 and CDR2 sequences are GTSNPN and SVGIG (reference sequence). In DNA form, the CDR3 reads TGTGCCTGGACGGGGTTAACGCATGGTACGCAGTATTTT. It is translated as CAWTGLTHGTQYF.

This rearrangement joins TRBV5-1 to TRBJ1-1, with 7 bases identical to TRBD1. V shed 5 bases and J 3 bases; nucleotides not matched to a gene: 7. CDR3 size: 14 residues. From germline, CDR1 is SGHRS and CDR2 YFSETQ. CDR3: CASRNPGQYTEAFF. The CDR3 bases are TGCGCCAGCAGGAATCCGGGACAGTACACTGAAGCTTTCTTT.

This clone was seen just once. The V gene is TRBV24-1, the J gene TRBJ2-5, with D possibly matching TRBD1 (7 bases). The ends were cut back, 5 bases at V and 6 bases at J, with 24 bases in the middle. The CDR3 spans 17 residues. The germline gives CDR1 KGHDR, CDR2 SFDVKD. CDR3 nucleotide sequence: TGTGCCACCAGTGGTATAAGGGACAGCTGGGGCGGGAAGACCCAGTACTTC. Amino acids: CATSGIRDSWGGKTQYF.

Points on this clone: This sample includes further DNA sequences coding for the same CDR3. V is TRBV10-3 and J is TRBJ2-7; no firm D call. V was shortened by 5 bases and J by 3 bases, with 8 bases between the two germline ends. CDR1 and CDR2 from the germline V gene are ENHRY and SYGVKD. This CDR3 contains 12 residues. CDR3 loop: CAISQGSYEQYF. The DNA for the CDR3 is TGTGCCATCAGTCAAGGCAGCTACGAGCAGTACTTC.

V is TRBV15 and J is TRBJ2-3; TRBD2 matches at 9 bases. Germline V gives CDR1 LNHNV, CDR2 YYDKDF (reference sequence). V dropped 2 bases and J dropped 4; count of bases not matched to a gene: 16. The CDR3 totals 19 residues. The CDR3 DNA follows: TGTGCCACCAGCAGAAAATCGCGGGGGGGTGTTTCTTCAGCAGATACGCAGTATTTT. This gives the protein CATSRKSRGGVSSADTQYF.

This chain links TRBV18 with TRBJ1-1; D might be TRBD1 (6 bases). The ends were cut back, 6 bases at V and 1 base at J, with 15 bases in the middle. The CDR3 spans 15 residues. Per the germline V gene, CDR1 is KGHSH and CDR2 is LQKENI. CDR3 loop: CASSPRGAENTEAFF. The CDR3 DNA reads TGTGCCAGCTCGCCGCGGGGGGCGGAGAACACTGAAGCTTTCTTT.

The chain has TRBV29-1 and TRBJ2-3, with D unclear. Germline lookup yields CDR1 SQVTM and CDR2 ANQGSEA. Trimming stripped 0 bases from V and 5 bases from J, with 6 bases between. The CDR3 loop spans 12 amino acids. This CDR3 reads CSVEDQLDTQYF. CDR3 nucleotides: TGCAGCGTTGAAGATCAGCTAGATACGCAGTATTTT.

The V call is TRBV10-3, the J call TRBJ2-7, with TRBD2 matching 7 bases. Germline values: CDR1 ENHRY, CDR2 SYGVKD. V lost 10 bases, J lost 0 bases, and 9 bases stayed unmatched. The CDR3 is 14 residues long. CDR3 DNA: TGTGCCACAACTCCGGGAGGCCGCTCCTACGAGCAGTACTTC. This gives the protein CATTPGGRSYEQYF.

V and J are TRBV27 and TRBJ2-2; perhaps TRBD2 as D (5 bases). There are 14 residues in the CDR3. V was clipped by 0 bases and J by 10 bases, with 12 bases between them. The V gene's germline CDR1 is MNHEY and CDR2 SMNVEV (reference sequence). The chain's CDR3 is CASSLSRVNVELFF. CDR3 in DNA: TGTGCCAGCAGTTTATCGAGGGTTAACGTGGAGCTGTTTTTT.

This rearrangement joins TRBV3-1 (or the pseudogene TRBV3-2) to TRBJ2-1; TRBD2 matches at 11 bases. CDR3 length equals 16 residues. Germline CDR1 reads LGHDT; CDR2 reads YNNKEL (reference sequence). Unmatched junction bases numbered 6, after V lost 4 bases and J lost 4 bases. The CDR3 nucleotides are TGTGCCAGCAGCCGAAGACTAGCGGGAACTTACAATGAGCAGTTCTTC. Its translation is CASSRRLAGTYNEQFF.

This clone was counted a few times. The CDR3 nucleotides are TGTGCCAGCAGCTTCGGACAGGGATATGGCTACACCTTC. As protein: CASSFGQGYGYTF. This chain links TRBV13 with TRBJ1-2, with 8 bases lining up with TRBD1. CDR3 length equals 13 residues. The germline V gene has CDR1 PRHDT and CDR2 FYEKMQ (reference sequence). After removal of 3 bases from V and 5 bases from J, the junction contained 2 bases not matched to a gene.

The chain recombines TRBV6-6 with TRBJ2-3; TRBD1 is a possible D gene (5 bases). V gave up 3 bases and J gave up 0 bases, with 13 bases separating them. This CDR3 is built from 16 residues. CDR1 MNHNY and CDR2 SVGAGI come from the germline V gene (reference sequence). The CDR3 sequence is CASSYGRTISTDTQYF. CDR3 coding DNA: TGTGCCAGCAGTTATGGAAGGACAATTAGCACAGATACGCAGTATTTT.

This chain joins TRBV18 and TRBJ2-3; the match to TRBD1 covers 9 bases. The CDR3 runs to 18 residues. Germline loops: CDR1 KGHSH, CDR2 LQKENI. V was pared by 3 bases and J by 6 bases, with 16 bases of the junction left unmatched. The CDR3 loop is CASSPQPSGTGFRDTQYF. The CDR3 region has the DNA TGTGCCAGCTCACCTCAACCTTCCGGGACAGGGTTTCGGGATACGCAGTATTTT. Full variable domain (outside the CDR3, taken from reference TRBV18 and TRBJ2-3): NAGVMQNPRHLVRRRGQEARLRCSPMKGHSHVYWYRQLPEEGLKFMVYLQKENIIDESGMPKERFSAEFPKEGPSILRIQQVVRGDSAAYFCASSPQPSGTGFRDTQYFGPGTRLTVL.

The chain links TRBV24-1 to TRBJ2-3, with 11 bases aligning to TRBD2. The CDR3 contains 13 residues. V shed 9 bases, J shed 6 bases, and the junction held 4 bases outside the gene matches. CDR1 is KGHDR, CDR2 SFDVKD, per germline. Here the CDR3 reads CATRSGGADTQYF. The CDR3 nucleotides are TGTGCCACCCGTAGCGGGGGGGCCGATACGCAGTATTTT.